This T cell receptor (beta chain) was captured in a study of cytomegalovirus exposure and HLA in healthy donors. A word on this clone: Its antigen is currently unknown. Other DNA sequences in this specimen translate into the identical CDR3.

Whole-study findings and limits: While the bulk of TCR sequences proved rare, some public TCRs turned up in many donors. In terms of immune exposure information, only CMV serostatus was available. Three CMV-associated chains were confirmed in vitro to be specific for CMV antigens. Accurate prediction of HLA-A and HLA-B alleles (for most subjects) was reportedly achieved from TCR beta sequences.

The CDR3 length is 13 residues. V was pared by 0 bases and J by 4 bases, with 0 bases of the junction left unmatched. From germline, CDR1 is GTSNPN and CDR2 SVGIG (reference sequence). PCR involved 60 Vbeta and 13 Jbeta primers. The data were produced by immunoSEQ multiplex PCR, yet TCRdb's version contains in-frame clones alone and is incomplete. The data show some 150,000 clones, more than 70% seen once. The clonotype comes from a male donor in good health and CMV-seronegative. The source material was PBMCs. The V call is TRBV30, the J call TRBJ1-5; TRBD1 aligns across 7 bases. The CDR3 DNA follows: TGTGCCTGGAGTGTACAGGGGAATCAGCCCCAGCATTTT. Protein: CAWSVQGNQPQHF.